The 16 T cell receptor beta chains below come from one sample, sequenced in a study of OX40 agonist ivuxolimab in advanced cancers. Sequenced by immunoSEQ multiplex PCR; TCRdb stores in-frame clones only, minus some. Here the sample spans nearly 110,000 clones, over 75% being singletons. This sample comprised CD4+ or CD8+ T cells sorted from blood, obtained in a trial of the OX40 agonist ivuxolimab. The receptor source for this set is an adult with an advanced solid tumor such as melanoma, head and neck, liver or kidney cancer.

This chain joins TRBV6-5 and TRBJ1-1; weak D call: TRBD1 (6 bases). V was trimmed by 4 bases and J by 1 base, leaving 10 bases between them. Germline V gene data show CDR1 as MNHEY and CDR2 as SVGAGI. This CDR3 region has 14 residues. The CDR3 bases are TGTGCCAGCAGTTGGGGACAAGCGAACACTGAAGCTTTCTTT. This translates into CASSWGQANTEAFF.

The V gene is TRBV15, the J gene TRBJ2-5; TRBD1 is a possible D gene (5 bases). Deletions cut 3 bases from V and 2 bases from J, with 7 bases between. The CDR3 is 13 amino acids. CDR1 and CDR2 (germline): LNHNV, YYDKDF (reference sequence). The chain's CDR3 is CATSRGPQETQYF. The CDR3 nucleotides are TGTGCCACCAGCAGGGGGCCGCAAGAGACCCAGTACTTC.

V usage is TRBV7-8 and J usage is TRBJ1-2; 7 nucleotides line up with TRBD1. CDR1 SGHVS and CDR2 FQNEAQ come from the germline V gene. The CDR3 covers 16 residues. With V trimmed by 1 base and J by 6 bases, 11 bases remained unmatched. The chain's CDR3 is CASSLGGGQVRNGYTF. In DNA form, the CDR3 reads TGTGCCAGCAGCTTAGGCGGAGGACAGGTCCGCAATGGCTACACCTTC.

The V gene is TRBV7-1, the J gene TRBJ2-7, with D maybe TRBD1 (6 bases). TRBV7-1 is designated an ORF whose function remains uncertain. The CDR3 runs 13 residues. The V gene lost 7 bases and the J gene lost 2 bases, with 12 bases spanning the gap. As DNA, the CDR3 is TGTGCCAGCAAGGGGCAGGGGCCCTACGAGCAGTACTTC. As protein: CASKGQGPYEQYF.

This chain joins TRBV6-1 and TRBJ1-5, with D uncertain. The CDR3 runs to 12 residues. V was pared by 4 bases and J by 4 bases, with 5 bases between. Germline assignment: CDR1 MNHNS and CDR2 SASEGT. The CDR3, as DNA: TGTGCCAGCAGTGCCTATAATCAGCCCCAGCATTTT. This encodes CASSAYNQPQHF.

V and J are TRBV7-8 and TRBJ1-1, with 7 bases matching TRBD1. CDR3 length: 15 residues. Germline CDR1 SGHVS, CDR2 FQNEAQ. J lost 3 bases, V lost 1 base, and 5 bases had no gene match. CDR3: CASSLVWQGDTEAFF. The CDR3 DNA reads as TGTGCCAGCAGCTTAGTGTGGCAGGGGGACACTGAAGCTTTCTTT.

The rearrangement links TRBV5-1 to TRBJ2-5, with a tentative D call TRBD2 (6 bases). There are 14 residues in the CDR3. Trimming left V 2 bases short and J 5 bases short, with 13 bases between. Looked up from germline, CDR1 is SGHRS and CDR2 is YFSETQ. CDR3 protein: CASSLSGPGETQYF. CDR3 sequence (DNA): TGCGCCAGCAGCTTAAGCGGGCCCGGGGAGACCCAGTACTTC.

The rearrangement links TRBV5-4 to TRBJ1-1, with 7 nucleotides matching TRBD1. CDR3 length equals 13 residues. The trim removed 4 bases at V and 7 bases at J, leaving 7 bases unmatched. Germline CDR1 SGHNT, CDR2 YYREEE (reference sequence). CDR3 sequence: CASSPGTDREAFF. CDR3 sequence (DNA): TGTGCCAGCAGCCCTGGGACAGACCGTGAAGCTTTCTTT. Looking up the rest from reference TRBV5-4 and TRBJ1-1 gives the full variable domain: ETGVTQSPTHLIKTRGQQVTLRCSSQSGHNTVSWYQQALGQGPQFIFQYYREEENGRGNFPPRFSGLQFPNYSSELNVNALELDDSALYLCASSPGTDREAFFGQGTRLTVV.

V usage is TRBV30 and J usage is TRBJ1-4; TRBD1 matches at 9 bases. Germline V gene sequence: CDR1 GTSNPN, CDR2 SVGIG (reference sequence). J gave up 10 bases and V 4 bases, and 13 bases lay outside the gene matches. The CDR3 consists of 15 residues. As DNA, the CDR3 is TGTGCCTGGATACGAAGGGACAGGGTTTTCGGAAAACTGTTTTTT. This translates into CAWIRRDRVFGKLFF.

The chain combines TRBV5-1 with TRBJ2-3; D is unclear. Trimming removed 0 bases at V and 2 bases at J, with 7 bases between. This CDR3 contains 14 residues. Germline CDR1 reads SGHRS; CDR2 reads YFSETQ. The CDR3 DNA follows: TGCGCCAGCAGCTTGGACTCATCCACAGATACGCAGTATTTT. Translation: CASSLDSSTDTQYF.

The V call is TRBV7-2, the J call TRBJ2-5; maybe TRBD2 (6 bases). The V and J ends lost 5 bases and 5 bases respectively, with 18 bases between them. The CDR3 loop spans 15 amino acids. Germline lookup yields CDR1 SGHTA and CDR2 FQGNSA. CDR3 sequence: CASSPQAGPWETQYF. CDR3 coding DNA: TGTGCCAGCAGCCCACAAGCGGGCCCGTGGGAGACCCAGTACTTC.

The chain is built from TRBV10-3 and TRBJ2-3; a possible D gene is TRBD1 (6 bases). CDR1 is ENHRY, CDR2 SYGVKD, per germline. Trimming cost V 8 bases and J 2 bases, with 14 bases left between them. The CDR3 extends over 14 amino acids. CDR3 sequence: CAIRQGPLTDTQYF. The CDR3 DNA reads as TGTGCCATCCGTCAGGGGCCGCTCACAGATACGCAGTATTTT.

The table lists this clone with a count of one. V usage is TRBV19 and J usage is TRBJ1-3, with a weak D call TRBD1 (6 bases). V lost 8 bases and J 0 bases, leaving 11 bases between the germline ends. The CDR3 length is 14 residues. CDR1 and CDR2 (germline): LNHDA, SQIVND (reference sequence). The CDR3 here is CASRTASSGNTIYF. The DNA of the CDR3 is TGTGCCAGTCGGACAGCTAGCTCTGGAAACACCATATATTTT.

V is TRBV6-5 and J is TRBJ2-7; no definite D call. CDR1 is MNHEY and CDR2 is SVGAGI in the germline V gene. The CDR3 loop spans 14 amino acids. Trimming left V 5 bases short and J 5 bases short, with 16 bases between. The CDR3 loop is CASSSNGVYNEQYF. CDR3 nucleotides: TGTGCCAGCAGTAGCAATGGTGTTTACAACGAGCAGTACTTC.

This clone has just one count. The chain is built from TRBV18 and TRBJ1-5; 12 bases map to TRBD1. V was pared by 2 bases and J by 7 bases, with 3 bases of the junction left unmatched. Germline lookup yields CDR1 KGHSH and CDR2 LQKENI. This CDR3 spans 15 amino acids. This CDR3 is CASSPGGTGGQPQHF. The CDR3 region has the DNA TGTGCCAGCTCACCAGGGGGGACAGGGGGCCAGCCCCAGCATTTT.

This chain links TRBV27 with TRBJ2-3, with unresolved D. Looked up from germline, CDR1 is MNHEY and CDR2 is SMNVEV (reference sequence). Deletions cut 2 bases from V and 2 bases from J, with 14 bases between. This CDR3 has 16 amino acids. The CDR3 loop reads CASSLRAGASTDTQYF. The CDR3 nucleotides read TGTGCCAGCAGTTTACGGGCAGGAGCATCCACAGATACGCAGTATTTT.